This entry lists 24 T cell receptor beta chains sequenced from one sample in a study of cytotoxic CD8 clonotypes in ibrutinib-treated CLL. Produced via immunoSEQ multiplex PCR; TCRdb's table is partial and in-frame only. The data show approximately 100,000 clones, 58% seen once. This sample comprised PBMCs, obtained after 24 months of ibrutinib treatment. All receptors derive from a human donor with chronic lymphocytic leukemia.

The V call is TRBV7-2, the J call TRBJ2-7; D remains unclear. The CDR3 covers 14 residues. Germline CDR1 SGHTA, CDR2 FQGNSA. V gave up 0 bases and J gave up 4 bases, with 10 bases separating them. The CDR3 spells CASSLAGLGYEQYF. The CDR3 nucleotides are TGTGCCAGCAGCTTAGCTGGGTTGGGGTACGAGCAGTACTTC. The entire variable domain, with the rest obtained from reference TRBV7-2 and TRBJ2-7, is as follows: GAGVSQSPSNKVTEKGKDVELRCDPISGHTALYWYRQSLGQGLEFLIYFQGNSAPDKSGLPSDRFSAERTGGSVSTLTIQRTQQEDSAVYLCASSLAGLGYEQYFGPGTRLTVT.

V and J are TRBV30 and TRBJ2-2; maybe TRBD1 (6 bases). The CDR3 spans 15 residues. Deletions cut 5 bases from V and 4 bases from J, with 17 bases between. Germline V gene lookup returns CDR1 GTSNPN and CDR2 SVGIG (reference sequence). Here the CDR3 DNA reads TGTGCCTGGGGCCAGGGCAGGGGAAGCACCGGGGAGCTGTTTTTT. Translation gives CAWGQGRGSTGELFF. Full variable domain (outside the CDR3, taken from reference TRBV30 and TRBJ2-2): SQTIHQWPATLVQPVGSPLSLECTVEGTSNPNLYWYRQAAGRGLQLLFYSVGIGQISSEVPQNLSASRPQDRQFILSSKKLLLSDSGFYLCAWGQGRGSTGELFFGEGSRLTVL.

A few counts support this clone. The chain couples TRBV29-1 to TRBJ1-2; the D gene is possibly TRBD1 (5 bases). With 4 bases removed from V and 5 bases from J, the gap between germline ends came to 11 bases. The CDR3 is 12 amino acids. CDR1 is SQVTM, CDR2 ANQGSEA, per germline. CDR3 DNA: TGCAGCGTTGGGACAACGGGGTATGGCTACACCTTC. Translating gives CSVGTTGYGYTF.

The CDR3 nucleotides read TGTGCAAGTCGCTTCGAGCAGTTCTTC. It codes for CASRFEQFF. The rearrangement uses TRBV12-2 and TRBJ2-1. TRBV12-2 has pseudogene status. The CDR3 consists of 9 residues.

The genes are TRBV11-1 and TRBJ2-3, with a weak D call TRBD2 (7 bases). CDR3 size: 15 residues. The ends were cut back, 1 base at V and 6 bases at J, with 14 bases in the middle. CDR1 and CDR2 (germline): SGHAT, FQDESV (reference sequence). CDR3 sequence: CASSLEGGVSDTQYF. CDR3 bases: TGTGCCAGCAGCTTAGAGGGGGGGGTTTCGGATACGCAGTATTTT.

Here the CDR3 DNA reads TGCAGCGTTGAAGATCTTCAGCAGAAAGGGACTGAAGCTTTCTTT. Its translation: CSVEDLQQKGTEAFF. The chain combines TRBV29-1 with TRBJ1-1; D uncertain. V lost 0 bases and J 5 bases, leaving 16 bases between the germline ends. The V gene's germline CDR1 is SQVTM and CDR2 ANQGSEA. This CDR3 is built from 15 residues.

The J gene is TRBJ2-2, the V gene TRBV6-5; 7 nucleotides match TRBD1. After removal of 6 bases from V and 5 bases from J, the junction contained 3 bases not matched to a gene. Germline CDR1 and CDR2: MNHEY and SVGAGI. CDR3 length: 13 residues. The CDR3 region has the DNA TGTGCCAGCAGCTCCAGGGGGACCGGGGAGCTGTTTTTT. It translates to CASSSRGTGELFF.

This chain connects TRBV7-2 to TRBJ2-5; TRBD2 is a possible D gene (6 bases). Germline V gene data show CDR1 as SGHTA and CDR2 as FQGNSA. Trimming took 5 bases from V and 4 from J, leaving 14 bases between them. This CDR3 contains 14 residues. The CDR3 DNA reads as TGTGCCAGCAGCCCAACTAGCTTCCCAGAGACCCAGTACTTC. This encodes CASSPTSFPETQYF.

The chain couples TRBV1 to TRBJ1-4. TRBV1 is given as a pseudogene. The CDR3 consists of 14 residues. CDR3 in amino acids: CTSQNGVVREKLFF. The DNA for the CDR3 is TGCACCAGCCAAAATGGGGTTGTGCGAGAAAAACTGTTTTTT.

The rearrangement joins TRBV11-2 to TRBJ2-5; D call uncertain. Trimming pared 1 base from V and 3 bases from J, leaving 6 bases between. CDR3 length: 13 amino acids. Germline-derived CDR1 and CDR2 are SGHAT and FQNNGV. The CDR3 sequence is CASSLGVEETQYF. The CDR3 region has the DNA TGTGCCAGCAGCTTAGGAGTGGAAGAGACCCAGTACTTC.

The J gene is TRBJ2-1, the V gene TRBV25-1; TRBD2 is a possible D gene (5 bases). V lost 6 bases and J 0 bases, leaving 9 bases between the germline ends. Germline V gene sequence: CDR1 MGHDK, CDR2 SYGVNS. The CDR3 has 14 residues. CDR3: CASRGDSSYNEQFF. CDR3 sequence (DNA): TGTGCCAGCAGGGGAGATAGCTCCTACAATGAGCAGTTCTTC.

A word on this clone: The sample has other DNA sequences that encode this CDR3 too. The chain recombines TRBV10-2 with TRBJ1-1; no clear D. Per the germline V gene, CDR1 is WSHSY and CDR2 is SAAADI. The ends were cut back, 4 bases at V and 1 base at J, with 7 bases in the middle. The CDR3 contains 13 residues. In DNA form, the CDR3 reads TGCGCCAGCAGTGTGACGGAGAACACTGAAGCTTTCTTT. Protein product: CASSVTENTEAFF.

J is TRBJ2-5 and V is TRBV4-1; 8 positions agree with TRBD2. CDR3 length equals 16 residues. V gave up 0 bases and J gave up 9 bases; unmatched junction bases: 12. Germline CDR1 MGHRA, CDR2 YSYEKL. The CDR3 reads CASSQERGVLLRPQYF. The CDR3 DNA sequence: TGCGCCAGCAGCCAAGAGCGGGGGGTCCTCCTGAGGCCCCAGTACTTC.

V and J are TRBV5-1 and TRBJ2-7; D perhaps matches TRBD1 (6 bases). This CDR3 is 13 amino acids long. Germline values: CDR1 SGHRS, CDR2 YFSETQ. The V gene lost 3 bases and the J gene lost 4 bases, with 11 bases spanning the gap. The CDR3 DNA reads TGCGCCAGCAGCTCCTTACAGGGTTACGAGCAGTACTTC. It translates to CASSSLQGYEQYF. Variable domain in full (rest from reference TRBV5-1 and TRBJ2-7): KAGVTQTPRYLIKTRGQQVTLSCSPISGHRSVSWYQQTPGQGLQFLFEYFSETQRNKGNFPGRFSGRQFSNSRSEMNVSTLELGDSALYLCASSSLQGYEQYFGPGTRLTVT.

The chain combines TRBV4-1 with TRBJ1-4; 8 bases are a match to TRBD1. Germline V gene data show CDR1 as MGHRA and CDR2 as YSYEKL. The CDR3 is 14 residues long. J gave up 5 bases and V 5 bases, and 4 bases lay outside the gene matches. CDR3 bases: TGCGCCAGCAGCAAAACAGGGGGAAATGAAAAACTGTTTTTT. Protein product: CASSKTGGNEKLFF.

The chain employs TRBV15 and TRBJ2-3; D is undetermined. The CDR3 spans 16 residues. V gave up 0 bases and J gave up 0 bases, with 10 bases separating them. In germline, CDR1 is LNHNV, CDR2 YYDKDF (reference sequence). The CDR3 DNA follows: TGTGCCACCAGCAGAGATGTGAAGGGTAGCACAGATACGCAGTATTTT. Its translation is CATSRDVKGSTDTQYF.

This clone came up a few times. At one boundary the junction diverges from the germline segment, which might be a read error. The chain employs TRBV7-7 and TRBJ2-1; D call uncertain. CDR3 size: 14 residues. In germline, CDR1 is SSHAT, CDR2 FNYEAQ (reference sequence). CDR3 sequence: CASRLERGVGEQFF. CDR3 coding DNA: TGTGCTAGCAGATTAGAGCGTGGTGTTGGTGAGCAGTTCTTC.

The chain recombines TRBV30 with TRBJ1-1; 7 positions agree with TRBD1. Germline V lookup: CDR1 GTSNPN, CDR2 SVGIG (reference sequence). V was clipped by 6 bases and J by 2 bases; unmatched bases: 9. This CDR3 has 14 amino acids. The CDR3 is CACSVRGLNTEAFF. The CDR3 nucleotides read TGTGCCTGTAGCGTGAGGGGGCTAAACACTGAAGCTTTCTTT.

This clone has ten or more counts. The rearrangement joins TRBV4-2 to TRBJ2-7, with a possible D match to TRBD2 (6 bases). From germline, CDR1 is LGHNA and CDR2 YNFKEQ. Trimming shortened V by 0 bases and J by 3 bases, and 12 bases separated the two germline ends. This CDR3 is built from 15 residues. The CDR3 nucleotides are TGTGCCAGCAGCCAAGATTTGGGGGGAATCTACGAGCAGTACTTC. This codes for CASSQDLGGIYEQYF.

The gene calls are TRBV30 and TRBJ2-7, with 8 nucleotides matching TRBD1. Germline V gene sequence: CDR1 GTSNPN, CDR2 SVGIG (reference sequence). The CDR3 has 13 amino acids. Germline trimming cut 2 bases from V and 5 bases from J; bases unmatched to any gene: 5. The DNA of the CDR3 is TGTGCCTGGAGTAGGACAGGGCCGGACGAGCAGTACTTC. Protein product: CAWSRTGPDEQYF.

This clone was detected only a few times. The chain employs TRBV30 and TRBJ2-2; TRBD1 might be the D (6 bases). CDR3 size: 15 residues. V lost 1 base and J lost 0, with 9 bases in between. Germline V lookup: CDR1 GTSNPN, CDR2 SVGIG (reference sequence). The CDR3 loop is CAWSATGSNTGELFF. CDR3 bases: TGTGCCTGGAGTGCGACAGGTTCGAACACCGGGGAGCTGTTTTTT. The whole variable domain, filled in from reference TRBV30 and TRBJ2-2, reads SQTIHQWPATLVQPVGSPLSLECTVEGTSNPNLYWYRQAAGRGLQLLFYSVGIGQISSEVPQNLSASRPQDRQFILSSKKLLLSDSGFYLCAWSATGSNTGELFFGEGSRLTVL.

The chain employs TRBV19 and TRBJ2-7, with 11 positions matching TRBD2. The V and J ends lost 8 bases and 2 bases, in that order; junction bases with no gene match: 5. CDR1 LNHDA and CDR2 SQIVND come from the germline V gene (reference sequence). This CDR3 has 14 residues. This CDR3 reads CASSPGLAAYEQYF. The CDR3 DNA is TGTGCCAGTTCTCCGGGACTAGCGGCCTACGAGCAGTACTTC.

V usage is TRBV5-1 and J usage is TRBJ2-3; TRBD1 matches 8 bases. The CDR3 totals 15 residues. Germline CDR1 reads SGHRS; CDR2 reads YFSETQ. V shed 0 bases and J 0 bases; nucleotides not matched to a gene: 0. CDR3 amino acids: CASSLDRGSTDTQYF. As DNA, the CDR3 is TGCGCCAGCAGCTTGGACAGGGGGAGCACAGATACGCAGTATTTT.

The chain uses TRBV5-1 and TRBJ1-1; the D gene is possibly TRBD1 (6 bases). Trimming shortened V by 4 bases and J by 4 bases, and 14 bases separated the two germline ends. The CDR3 sequence is 14 residues long. The germline V gene has CDR1 SGHRS and CDR2 YFSETQ. The CDR3 sequence is CASSALTGTTEAFF. The CDR3 DNA is TGCGCCAGCAGCGCATTAACAGGGACCACTGAAGCTTTCTTT.